This T cell receptor beta chain came from a study of neurological immune-mediated disorders. Time point described: longitudinal time-point 3. 2 million PBMCs stored at -80 C were the source of the unsorted libraries. The cDNA was produced through 5'RACE with 10-nucleotide random UMIs. TCRdb ran MiXCR on the 5' RACE reads and lists one entry per CDR3 protein. The profile shows some 43,000 distinct CDR3 sequences, 12% of them singletons. CDR3 length equals 18 residues. Germline V gene data show CDR1 as SNHLY and CDR2 as FYNNEI. Trimming took 3 bases from V and 8 from J; bases not matched to a gene: 18. This clonotype came up many times.

The TCR was taken from a male donor with HTLV-1-associated myelopathy (HAM/TSP). The sample was PBMCs. This sequence joins TRBV2 and TRBJ1-1; 10 positions match TRBD1. CDR3 in DNA: TGTGCCAGCAGTGACCCCCCCTCGGGACAGGGGCAGAAGGAGGAAGCTTTCTTT. Its protein product is CASSDPPSGQGQKEEAFF.